This T cell receptor beta chain was obtained from a study of siplizumab effects on memory and regulatory T cells. The study, taken as a whole, reports: Alloreactive sequences tracing back to unstimulated CD4+ memory cells were significantly reduced by siplizumab.

With respect to this clone: What it recognizes is unknown.

Roughly 100,000 TCR templates underwent assay in each sample. Clones were read by immunoSEQ multiplex PCR, and TCRdb kept only the in-frame ones, dropping some. The profile covers fewer than 130,000 clones, with just under 95% appearing a single time and 1% to 1.5% taken by the ten largest. The receptor's source is a human donor in good health. The sequenced material came from CD4+ T cells sorted from blood.

CDR3 in amino acids: CASSLSTGTSGYNEQFF. The CDR3 DNA sequence: TGTGCCAGCAGCCTCTCGACCGGGACCAGCGGCTACAATGAGCAGTTCTTC. The chain uses TRBV9 and TRBJ2-1; D is perhaps TRBD1 or TRBD2 (5 bases each). The germline gives CDR1 SGDLS, CDR2 YYNGEE. The CDR3 has 17 amino acids. Trimming took 4 bases from V and 3 from J, leaving 20 bases between them.